Listed here are 21 T cell receptor beta chains from one sample, sequenced in a study of cytomegalovirus exposure and HLA in healthy donors. The method was immunoSEQ multiplex PCR; TCRdb's version includes in-frame clones alone and lacks a portion of them. The profile shows roughly 130,000 clones, almost 85% of them singletons. The sample was PBMCs. The receptors come from a woman in her twenties or thirties in good health and CMV-seronegative.

The genes are TRBV9 and TRBJ2-2, with D perhaps TRBD2 (5 bases). From germline, CDR1 is SGDLS and CDR2 YYNGEE. V dropped 0 bases and J dropped 4 bases, with 10 bases sitting between them. CDR3 length: 15 residues. CDR3 residues: CASSVGLAPTGELFF. CDR3 nucleotide sequence: TGTGCCAGCAGCGTAGGGCTAGCCCCCACCGGGGAGCTGTTTTTT.

Only one count was recorded for this clone. The rearrangement links TRBV9 to TRBJ2-1; TRBD2 matches at 15 bases. V was clipped by 3 bases and J by 9 bases; unmatched bases: 7. From germline, CDR1 is SGDLS and CDR2 YYNGEE. The CDR3 extends over 16 amino acids. The CDR3 here is CASSGLGGLAGGEQFF. Written as DNA, the CDR3 is TGTGCCAGCAGCGGCTTAGGGGGACTAGCGGGGGGTGAGCAGTTCTTC.

On this clone itself: Germline and junction disagree at one end, which may indicate a read error. The rearrangement links TRBV19 to TRBJ1-2, with D possibly being TRBD1 (5 bases). The CDR3 sequence is 13 residues long. Germline CDR1 LNHDA, CDR2 SQIVND (reference sequence). In DNA, the CDR3 is TGTGCCAGTAGTACTCAACGGGGGTATGACTACACCTTC. Its protein product is CASSTQRGYDYTF.

This chain links TRBV4-1 with TRBJ2-1; TRBD2 might be the D (6 bases). The V gene lost 3 bases and the J gene lost 3 bases, with 15 bases spanning the gap. CDR1 and CDR2 (germline): MGHRA, YSYEKL. This CDR3 has 16 amino acids. CDR3 coding DNA: TGCGCCAGCAGCCAGGGCTTGGCGGGGAACTACAATGAGCAGTTCTTC. This codes for CASSQGLAGNYNEQFF.

A few counts support this clone. This rearrangement joins TRBV6-6 to TRBJ2-2; 8 bases agree with TRBD1. The trim removed 6 bases at V and 4 bases at J, leaving 7 bases unmatched. Germline V gene lookup returns CDR1 MNHNY and CDR2 SVGAGI (reference sequence). This CDR3 is built from 15 residues. DNA for the CDR3: TGTGCCAGCAGAGCGACAGGGGTTGGCACCGGGGAGCTGTTTTTT. This translates into CASRATGVGTGELFF.

The chain couples TRBV5-6 to TRBJ1-1; 9 bases are a match to TRBD1. This CDR3 has 15 amino acids. CDR1 SGHDT and CDR2 YYEEEE come from the germline V gene. The ends lost 6 bases at V and 4 bases at J; junction bases unmatched: 10. This CDR3 is CASTPGPTGGTEAFF. The CDR3 DNA sequence: TGTGCCAGCACCCCAGGGCCGACAGGGGGCACTGAAGCTTTCTTT.

The chain couples TRBV10-3 to TRBJ2-7; 11 bases fit TRBD1. Per the germline V gene, CDR1 is ENHRY and CDR2 is SYGVKD. V lost 8 bases, J lost 6 bases, and 12 bases stayed unmatched. This CDR3 is 15 amino acids long. CDR3: CAIGAVGQGAGEQYF. The CDR3 DNA reads as TGTGCCATCGGTGCGGTTGGACAGGGGGCCGGCGAGCAGTACTTC.

The rearrangement uses TRBV11-2 and TRBJ2-1, with TRBD1 matching over 10 bases. This CDR3 is 14 amino acids long. The junction had 6 bases not matched to a gene; V was cut back by 5 bases and J by 8 bases. Germline lookup yields CDR1 SGHAT and CDR2 FQNNGV. CDR3 loop: CASSTRDRGHEQFF. CDR3 DNA sequence: TGTGCCAGCAGCACCCGGGACAGGGGCCATGAGCAGTTCTTC.

V gene TRBV19 combines with J gene TRBJ1-2; TRBD1 matches at 7 bases. CDR3 length: 13 amino acids. Germline CDR1 LNHDA, CDR2 SQIVND (reference sequence). Trimming took 5 bases from V and 8 from J; bases not matched to a gene: 8. The CDR3 region is CASSLFRGNGYTF. The CDR3 DNA sequence: TGTGCCAGTAGTTTATTCAGGGGGAACGGCTACACCTTC.

This sequence joins TRBV4-2 and TRBJ2-1, with D perhaps matching TRBD2 (5 bases). The V end was cut by 0 bases, the J end by 1 base, with 10 bases between. Germline V lookup: CDR1 LGHNA, CDR2 YNFKEQ. The CDR3 length is 16 residues. The CDR3: CASSQEAGFSYNEQFF. In DNA, the CDR3 is TGTGCCAGCAGCCAAGAGGCGGGTTTTTCCTACAATGAGCAGTTCTTC.

The CDR3 loop reads CSARALYGYTF. CDR3 coding DNA: TGCAGTGCTAGAGCACTTTATGGCTACACCTTC. The chain combines TRBV20-1 with TRBJ1-2; D gene uncertain. This CDR3 is 11 amino acids long. Germline V lookup: CDR1 DFQATT, CDR2 SNEGSKA (reference sequence). Deletions cut 1 base from V and 5 bases from J, with 5 bases between.

The chain links TRBV9 to TRBJ2-1; 9 bases agree with TRBD1. The CDR3 runs to 15 residues. Trimming removed 6 bases from V and 5 bases from J; junction bases left unmatched: 9. Germline-derived CDR1 and CDR2 are SGDLS and YYNGEE. The CDR3: CASTRDGQGHNEQFF. CDR3 nucleotides: TGTGCCAGCACCCGAGACGGACAGGGGCACAATGAGCAGTTCTTC.

This sequence joins TRBV19 and TRBJ1-5; perhaps TRBD1 as D (5 bases). Germline-derived CDR1 and CDR2 are LNHDA and SQIVND (reference sequence). V lost 7 bases and J lost 3, with 16 bases in between. There are 15 residues in the CDR3. The CDR3 DNA follows: TGTGCCAGTACCAAGACCGGGGGATTCAATCAGCCCCAGCATTTT. Translation: CASTKTGGFNQPQHF.

The chain uses TRBV11-2 and TRBJ2-3; D ambiguous. This CDR3 spans 14 amino acids. CDR1 SGHAT and CDR2 FQNNGV come from the germline V gene. The germline V and J ends were trimmed by 4 bases and 0 bases, with 8 bases remaining between them. CDR3 sequence reads: CASSYDWSTDTQYF. The CDR3 DNA is TGTGCCAGCAGCTATGACTGGAGCACAGATACGCAGTATTTT.

This chain's CDR3 is CASSLRGLTYEQYF. The CDR3 DNA is TGCGCCAGCAGCTTGAGGGGTCTCACCTACGAGCAGTACTTC. The V and J genes are TRBV5-1 and TRBJ2-7; possibly TRBD1 for D (5 bases). This CDR3 has 14 amino acids. CDR1 SGHRS and CDR2 YFSETQ come from the germline V gene. The V gene lost 1 base and the J gene lost 2 bases, with 10 bases spanning the gap.

In this sample, this clone turned up once. The chain combines TRBV5-6 with TRBJ2-3; weak D call: TRBD2 (6 bases). V shed 4 bases and J shed 2 bases, with 11 bases lying between them. This CDR3 has 14 residues. CDR1 is SGHDT and CDR2 is YYEEEE in the germline V gene. CDR3 sequence: CASSPRGNTDTQYF. The CDR3 coding sequence is TGTGCCAGCAGCCCCCGGGGGAACACAGATACGCAGTATTTT.

The chain carries TRBV6-4 and TRBJ1-6, with TRBD1 as a possible D gene (5 bases). Trimming left V 5 bases short and J 7 bases short, with 21 bases between. CDR3 length: 17 residues. Germline CDR1 MRHNA, CDR2 SNTAGT. The CDR3 DNA follows: TGTGCCAGCAGTCTACAACCCACCGGCGGGACGAATTCACCCCTCCACTTT. It specifies CASSLQPTGGTNSPLHF.

The rearrangement joins TRBV21-1 to TRBJ1-2; the table assigns TRBD1, which was not confirmed against the DNA. TRBV21-1 is flagged as a pseudogene. The CDR3 is made up of 17 amino acids. CDR3 in amino acids: CASSLESDREANYGYTF. The CDR3 region has the DNA TGTGCCAGCAGCTTAGAGTCGGACAGGGAGGCTAACTATGGCTACACCTTC.

V gene TRBV7-2 combines with J gene TRBJ1-2; D gene ambiguous. Germline V gives CDR1 SGHTA, CDR2 FQGNSA. The CDR3 sequence is 15 residues long. V was shortened by 2 bases and J by 8 bases, with 18 bases between the two germline ends. The CDR3 loop is CASSLQPSSGSGYTF. CDR3 nucleotides: TGTGCCAGCAGCTTACAACCCTCCTCAGGCTCAGGCTACACCTTC.

V and J are TRBV5-1 and TRBJ1-1; 7 bases agree with TRBD1. The CDR3 sequence is 16 residues long. Germline values: CDR1 SGHRS, CDR2 YFSETQ. Trimming cost V 4 bases and J 6 bases; bases outside gene matches: 15. This chain's CDR3 is CASSSPGGNSRAEAFF. The CDR3 region has the DNA TGCGCCAGCAGCAGCCCAGGGGGTAATTCCCGGGCTGAAGCTTTCTTT. The full variable domain, completed using reference TRBV5-1 and TRBJ1-1, is KAGVTQTPRYLIKTRGQQVTLSCSPISGHRSVSWYQQTPGQGLQFLFEYFSETQRNKGNFPGRFSGRQFSNSRSEMNVSTLELGDSALYLCASSSPGGNSRAEAFFGQGTRLTVV.

V usage is TRBV2 and J usage is TRBJ1-2, with a tentative D call TRBD1 (5 bases). This CDR3 region has 17 residues. V lost 3 bases and J lost 5, with 22 bases in between. Germline V gene sequence: CDR1 SNHLY, CDR2 FYNNEI. The CDR3 reads CASSDEFRRVGQYGYTF. Written as DNA, the CDR3 is TGTGCCAGCAGTGATGAGTTCCGCAGGGTCGGCCAGTATGGCTACACCTTC.